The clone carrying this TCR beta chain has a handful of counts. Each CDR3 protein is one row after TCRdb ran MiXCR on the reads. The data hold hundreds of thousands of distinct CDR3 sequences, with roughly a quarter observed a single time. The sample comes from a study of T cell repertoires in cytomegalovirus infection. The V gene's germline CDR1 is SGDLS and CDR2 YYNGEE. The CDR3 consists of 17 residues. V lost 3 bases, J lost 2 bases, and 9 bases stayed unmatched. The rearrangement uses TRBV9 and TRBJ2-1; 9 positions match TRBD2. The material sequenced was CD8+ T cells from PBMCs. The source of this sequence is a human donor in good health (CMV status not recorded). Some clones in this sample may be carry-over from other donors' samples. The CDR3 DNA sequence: TGTGCCAGCAGCGGCAGGCCCAGCGGGGGGACCTACAATGAGCAGTTCTTC. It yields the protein CASSGRPSGGTYNEQFF.